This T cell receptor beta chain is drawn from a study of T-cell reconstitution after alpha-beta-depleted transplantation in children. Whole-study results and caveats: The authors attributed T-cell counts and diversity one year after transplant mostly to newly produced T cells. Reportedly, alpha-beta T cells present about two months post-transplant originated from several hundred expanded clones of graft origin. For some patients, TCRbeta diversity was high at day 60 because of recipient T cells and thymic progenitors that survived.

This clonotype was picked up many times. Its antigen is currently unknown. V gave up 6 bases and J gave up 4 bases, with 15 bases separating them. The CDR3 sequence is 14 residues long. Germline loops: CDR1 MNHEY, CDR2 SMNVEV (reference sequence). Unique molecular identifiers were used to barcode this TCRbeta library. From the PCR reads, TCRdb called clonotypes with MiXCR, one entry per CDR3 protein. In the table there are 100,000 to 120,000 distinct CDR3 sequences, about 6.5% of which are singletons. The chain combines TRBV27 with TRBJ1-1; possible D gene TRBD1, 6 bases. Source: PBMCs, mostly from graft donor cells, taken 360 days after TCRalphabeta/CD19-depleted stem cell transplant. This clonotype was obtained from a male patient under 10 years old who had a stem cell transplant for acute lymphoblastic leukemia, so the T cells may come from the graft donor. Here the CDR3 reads CASRLGGASTEAFF. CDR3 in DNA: TGTGCCAGCAGACTAGGGGGGGCAAGCACTGAAGCTTTCTTT.